The rows below give T cell receptor beta chains drawn from one sample of a study of T-cell reconstitution after alpha-beta-depleted transplantation in children. TCRdb passed the PCR reads through MiXCR, listing each CDR3 protein once. The table includes 200,000 to 250,000 distinct CDR3 sequences, roughly 7% detected once. Here the sequenced sample was PBMCs, taken before TCRalphabeta/CD19-depleted stem cell transplant. The receptors stem from a boy aged 2 to 10 with acute lymphoblastic leukemia, due to receive a stem cell transplant. The CDR3 runs from the conserved cysteine through the conserved F or W. A D gene is named only where the DNA matches it firmly. The size entry is marked missing in some rows and otherwise reads once, few, many or a size class.

CDR3nt | CDR3aa | v_gene | abundance | j_gene | d_gene
TGTGCCAGCAGCAAAGGACCGGACAGTTGCGACGAGCAGTACTTC | CASSKGPDSCDEQYF | TRBV21-1 | - | TRBJ2-7 | -
TGTGCCAGCCGAAAATACACTTCCTACGAGCAGTACTTC | CASRKYTSYEQYF | TRBV28 | - | TRBJ2-7 | -
TGTGCCAGCAGCGAAAAGGACGCAGGTCGAGAGACCCAGTACTTC | CASSEKDAGRETQYF | TRBV7-6 | many | TRBJ2-5 | -
TGTGCCAGCTACCGAGAGAACACTGAAGCTTTCTTT | CASYRENTEAFF | TRBV7-9 | - | TRBJ1-1 | -
TGTGCCAGCAGTTCGGCTTGGTCTTACTCGTCTATCGAAGAGACCCAGTACTTC | CASSSAWSYSSIEETQYF | TRBV6-5 | many | TRBJ2-5 | -
TGCGCCAGCAGCTTGGGGGACAGGGTTCAAGAAAAACTGTTTTTT | CASSLGDRVQEKLFF | TRBV5-1 | few | TRBJ1-4 | TRBD1
TGCAGCGTTAGCGGGGTTAGTGAGAGGCCCTCCTACAATGAGCAGTTCTTC | CSVSGVSERPSYNEQFF | TRBV29-1 | many | TRBJ2-1 | TRBD2
TGTGCCAGCAGCTTAGCTCGAGGTCGGGAACTGTTTTTT | CASSLARGRELFF | TRBV7-2 | few | TRBJ1-4 | -
TGTGCCAGCAGTTTACAGAGCACAGATACGCAGTATTTT | CASSLQSTDTQYF | TRBV12-3/TRBV12-4 | many | TRBJ2-3 | -
TGTGCCAGCAGCCCCCATGGTTCGCCCCAGCATTTT | CASSPHGSPQHF | TRBV7-2 | few | TRBJ1-5 | -
TGTGCCAGCAGCTTAGGCAACTTCGGAGGCTATGGCTACACCTTC | CASSLGNFGGYGYTF | TRBV13 | few | TRBJ1-2 | -
TGTGCCAGCAGCTATCTCGCAGAGACCCAGTACTTC | CASSYLAETQYF | TRBV5-5 | - | TRBJ2-5 | -
TGCGCCAGCAGCTTGTCAGGGGGTCGGCCCCAGCATTTT | CASSLSGGRPQHF | TRBV5-1 | few | TRBJ1-5 | TRBD1
TGTGCCAGACCGGGGACAAGGGTTCGATTCGAGGAGACCCAGTACTTC | CARPGTRVRFEETQYF | TRBV28 | many | TRBJ2-5 | -
TGTGCCAGCAGCTTATCGGGGGGATTAGAGGATCAGCCCCAGCATTTT | CASSLSGGLEDQPQHF | TRBV7-2 | many | TRBJ1-5 | -
TGTGCCAGCTCATCTTATGCAGATACGCAGTATTTT | CASSSYADTQYF | TRBV18 | many | TRBJ2-3 | -
TGTGCCAGCAGCTCCCTGCCGGTTGGGAAGACCCAGTACTTC | CASSSLPVGKTQYF | TRBV7-2 | many | TRBJ2-5 | -
TGCAGCGTTCCGGACACAGGGGGCTTTTATGGCTACACCTTC | CSVPDTGGFYGYTF | TRBV29-1 | - | TRBJ1-2 | TRBD1
TGTGCCAGCAGGCAGACAGATAACTCTGGGGCCAACGTCCTGACTTTC | CASRQTDNSGANVLTF | TRBV6-1 | many | TRBJ2-6 | -
TGCAGCGTTGCGAGAGCCTACGAGCAGTACTTC | CSVARAYEQYF | TRBV29-1 | many | TRBJ2-7 | -
TGTGCCAGCAGTTCAAAGCTCGAGGGGTACTTC | CASSSKLEGYF | TRBV28 | - | TRBJ2-7 | -
TGTGCCAGCATCGGACTAGCGGTGAACACCGGGGAGCTGTTTTTT | CASIGLAVNTGELFF | TRBV6-1 | many | TRBJ2-2 | TRBD2
TGTGCCAGCAGTCCCTCACGGGGACAGGGGGCTGGATCCTATGGCTACACCTTC | CASSPSRGQGAGSYGYTF | TRBV27 | - | TRBJ1-2 | TRBD1
TGCAGCGTCGCCGGGACTTCGTACAATGAGCAGTTCTTC | CSVAGTSYNEQFF | TRBV29-1 | many | TRBJ2-1 | -
TGTGCCAGCAGTGACTCCACTAACTATGGCTACACCTTC | CASSDSTNYGYTF | TRBV6-4 | few | TRBJ1-2 | -
TGTGCCATCAGTTCCGACAGGGTAGGCACCGAGCAGTACTTC | CAISSDRVGTEQYF | TRBV10-3 | many | TRBJ2-7 | TRBD1
TGTGCCAGCAGCGTAGTCGAGACAGGTTCCTACGAGCAGTACTTC | CASSVVETGSYEQYF | TRBV9 | many | TRBJ2-7 | -
TGTGCCAGCAGTTTTCATCAAGGAGCGGGGGAGACCTACGAGCAGTACTTC | CASSFHQGAGETYEQYF | TRBV27 | - | TRBJ2-7 | TRBD2
TGTGCCAGCACCTTGCTTCTGACAGGGACCTATGGCTACACCTTC | CASTLLLTGTYGYTF | TRBV5-6 | - | TRBJ1-2 | TRBD1
TGTGCCAGCAGTTTATTTGACAGCAACTACGAGCAGTACTTC | CASSLFDSNYEQYF | TRBV27 | many | TRBJ2-7 | -
TGTGCCAGCGGACAGGGGATATCGGTTGAGACCCAGTACTTC | CASGQGISVETQYF | TRBV2 | few | TRBJ2-5 | TRBD1
TGTGCCAGCGCCCAATCCGGGACAGGGGGCCGCAACGAGCAGTACTTC | CASAQSGTGGRNEQYF | TRBV28 | few | TRBJ2-7 | TRBD1
TGTGCCAGCTCACCCTCCGGGACTAGCGGGAAAGAGACCCAGTACTTC | CASSPSGTSGKETQYF | TRBV18 | many | TRBJ2-5 | TRBD2
TGCAGTGCGACATTGACAGGGCCGGGCTTGGATACGCAGTATTTT | CSATLTGPGLDTQYF | TRBV20-1 | many | TRBJ2-3 | TRBD1
TGTGCCAGCAGCTTATCGCAGGGTCTCTCTGGAAACACCATATATTTT | CASSLSQGLSGNTIYF | TRBV7-2 | - | TRBJ1-3 | -
TGTGCCATCAGTGACAAGGGTACGGAGACCCAGTACTTC | CAISDKGTETQYF | TRBV10-3 | many | TRBJ2-5 | -